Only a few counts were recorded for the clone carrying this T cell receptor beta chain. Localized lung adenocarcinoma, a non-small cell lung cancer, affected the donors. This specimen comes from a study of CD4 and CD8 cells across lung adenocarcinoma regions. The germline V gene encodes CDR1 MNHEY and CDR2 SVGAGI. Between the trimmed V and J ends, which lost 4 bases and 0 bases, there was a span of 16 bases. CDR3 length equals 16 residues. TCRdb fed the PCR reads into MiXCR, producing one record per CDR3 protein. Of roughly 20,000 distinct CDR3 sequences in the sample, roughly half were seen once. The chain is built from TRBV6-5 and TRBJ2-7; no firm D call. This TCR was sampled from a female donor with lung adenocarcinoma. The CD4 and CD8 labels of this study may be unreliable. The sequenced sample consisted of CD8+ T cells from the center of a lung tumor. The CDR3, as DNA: TGTGCCAGCAGTTTTACTCAAAGGGCACCCTCCTACGAGCAGTACTTC. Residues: CASSFTQRAPSYEQYF.